The clone carrying this T cell receptor beta chain was counted a few times. Its antigen is as yet unknown. This record belongs to a study of beta chain features in type 1 diabetes. Overall study findings and caveats: Type 1 diabetes patients had moderately but significantly shorter TCRB CDR3s in all four CD4+ subsets. For patients, the naive, central memory and Treg TCRB repertoires appeared more alike than for healthy donors.

Sequenced material consisted of expressed TCRB transcripts (all of the isolated RNA was reverse transcribed). The data were produced by immunoSEQ multiplex PCR, yet TCRdb's version contains in-frame clones alone and is incomplete. The table shows 500,000 to 850,000 clones, with more than 12% occurring only once. Sorted CD4+ subsets: naive, central memory, regulatory, stem cell-like memory (CD45RO/CCR7/CD25/CD127/CD95/CD27 panel). Germline V gives CDR1 MGHDK, CDR2 SYGVNS. This CDR3 is 11 amino acids long. The ends were cut back, 7 bases at V and 5 bases at J, with 7 bases in the middle. The sequencing sample was made of naive CD4+ T cells from blood. The genes are TRBV25-1 and TRBJ2-3; D is unclear. The TCR was taken from a man aged 18 to 30 with type 1 diabetes. For the CDR3, the DNA is TGTGCCAGCATTGTTGGAGATACGCAGTATTTT. Its protein is CASIVGDTQYF.